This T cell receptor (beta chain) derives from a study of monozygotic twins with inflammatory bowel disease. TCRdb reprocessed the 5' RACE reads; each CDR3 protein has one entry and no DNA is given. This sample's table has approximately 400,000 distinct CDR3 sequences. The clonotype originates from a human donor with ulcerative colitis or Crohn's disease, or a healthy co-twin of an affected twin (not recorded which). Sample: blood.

CDR3 loop: CSARLSSGFTDTQYF. The chain couples TRBV20-1 to TRBJ2-3. This CDR3 is 15 amino acids long. The germline CDR1 and CDR2 sequences are DFQATT and SNEGSKA (reference sequence).